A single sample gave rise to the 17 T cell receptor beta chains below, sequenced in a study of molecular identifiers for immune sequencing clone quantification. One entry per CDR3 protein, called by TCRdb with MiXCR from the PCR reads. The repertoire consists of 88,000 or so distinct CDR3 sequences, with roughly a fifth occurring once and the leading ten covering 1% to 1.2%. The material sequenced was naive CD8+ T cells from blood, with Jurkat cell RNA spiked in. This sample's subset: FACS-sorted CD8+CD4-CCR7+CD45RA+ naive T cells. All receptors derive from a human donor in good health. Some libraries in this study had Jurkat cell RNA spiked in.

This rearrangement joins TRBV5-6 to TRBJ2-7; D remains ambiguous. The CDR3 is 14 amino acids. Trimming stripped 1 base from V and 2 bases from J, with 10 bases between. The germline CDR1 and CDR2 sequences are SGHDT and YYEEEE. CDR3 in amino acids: CASSLSTEAYEQYF. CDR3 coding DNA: TGTGCCAGCAGCTTGTCAACTGAAGCCTACGAGCAGTACTTC.

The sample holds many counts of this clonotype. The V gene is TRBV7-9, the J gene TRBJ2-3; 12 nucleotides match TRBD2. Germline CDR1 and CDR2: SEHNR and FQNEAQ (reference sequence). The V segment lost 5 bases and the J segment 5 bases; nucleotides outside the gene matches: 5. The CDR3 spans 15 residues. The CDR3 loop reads CASSRTSGTKDTQYF. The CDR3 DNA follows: TGTGCCAGCAGCCGGACTAGCGGGACGAAAGATACGCAGTATTTT.

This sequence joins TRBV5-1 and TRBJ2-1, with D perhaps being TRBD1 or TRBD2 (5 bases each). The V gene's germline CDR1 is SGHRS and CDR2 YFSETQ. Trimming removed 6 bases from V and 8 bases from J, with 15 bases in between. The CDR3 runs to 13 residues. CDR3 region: CASIRDLEDEQFF. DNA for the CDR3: TGCGCCAGCATCAGGGACCTGGAGGATGAGCAGTTCTTC.

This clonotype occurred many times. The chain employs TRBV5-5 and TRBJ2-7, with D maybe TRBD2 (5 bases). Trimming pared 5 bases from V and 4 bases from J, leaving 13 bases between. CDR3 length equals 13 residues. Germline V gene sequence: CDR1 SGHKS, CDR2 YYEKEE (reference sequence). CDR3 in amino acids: CASSPGERYEQYF. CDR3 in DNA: TGTGCCAGCAGTCCTGGAGAGCGGTACGAGCAGTACTTC.

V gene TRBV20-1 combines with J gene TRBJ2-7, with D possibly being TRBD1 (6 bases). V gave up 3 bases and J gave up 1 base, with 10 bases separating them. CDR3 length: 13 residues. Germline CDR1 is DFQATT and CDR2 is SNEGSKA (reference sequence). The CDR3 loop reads CSASNRESYEQYF. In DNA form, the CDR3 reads TGCAGTGCTAGTAACAGGGAGTCCTACGAGCAGTACTTC.

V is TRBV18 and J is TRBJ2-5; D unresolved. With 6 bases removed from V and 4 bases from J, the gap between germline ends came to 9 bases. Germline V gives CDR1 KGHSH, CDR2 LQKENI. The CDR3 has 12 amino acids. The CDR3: CASSSSAETQYF. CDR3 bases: TGTGCCAGCTCGTCCTCCGCAGAGACCCAGTACTTC.

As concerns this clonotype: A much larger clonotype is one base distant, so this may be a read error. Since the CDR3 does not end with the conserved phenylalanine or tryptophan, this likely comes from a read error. CDR3 coding DNA: TGTGCCAGCAGCTTAAGTGGTGCGGGAGTCCCAGATACGCAGTATCTT. This translates into CASSLSGAGVPDTQYL. V is TRBV7-3 and J is TRBJ2-3; 7 bases agree with TRBD2. The CDR3 extends over 16 amino acids. J was trimmed by 4 bases and V by 1 base; bases with no gene match: 8. Germline V gene data show CDR1 as SGHTA and CDR2 as FQGTGA.

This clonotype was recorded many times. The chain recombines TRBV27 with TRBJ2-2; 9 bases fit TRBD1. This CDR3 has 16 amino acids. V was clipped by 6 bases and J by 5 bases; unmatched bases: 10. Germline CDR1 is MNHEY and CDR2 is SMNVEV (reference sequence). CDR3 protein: CASSQSRTGVTGELFF. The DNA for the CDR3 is TGTGCCAGCAGCCAATCAAGGACAGGGGTTACCGGGGAGCTGTTTTTT.

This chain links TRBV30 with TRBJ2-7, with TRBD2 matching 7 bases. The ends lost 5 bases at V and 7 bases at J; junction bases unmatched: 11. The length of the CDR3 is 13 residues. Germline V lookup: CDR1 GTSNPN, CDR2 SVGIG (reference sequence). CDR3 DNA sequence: TGTGCCTGGGGGCCGGGGGGTTCGGGGGAGCAGTACTTC. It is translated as CAWGPGGSGEQYF.

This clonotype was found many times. The CDR3 reads CATSRDRSSYNEQFF. CDR3 sequence (DNA): TGTGCCACCAGCAGGGACCGAAGCTCCTACAATGAGCAGTTCTTC. This chain links TRBV15 with TRBJ2-1, with D unresolved. This CDR3 comprises 15 residues. Trimming removed 3 bases from V and 0 bases from J, with 9 bases in between. Germline CDR1 LNHNV, CDR2 YYDKDF (reference sequence).

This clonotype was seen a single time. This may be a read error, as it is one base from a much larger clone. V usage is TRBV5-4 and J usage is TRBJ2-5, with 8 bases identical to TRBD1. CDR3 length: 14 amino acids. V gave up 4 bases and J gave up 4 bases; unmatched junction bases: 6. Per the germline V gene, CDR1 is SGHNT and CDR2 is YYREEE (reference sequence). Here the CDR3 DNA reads TGTGCCAGCAGCCACAGACAGGGGCGAGAGACCCAGTACTTC. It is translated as CASSHRQGRETQYF.

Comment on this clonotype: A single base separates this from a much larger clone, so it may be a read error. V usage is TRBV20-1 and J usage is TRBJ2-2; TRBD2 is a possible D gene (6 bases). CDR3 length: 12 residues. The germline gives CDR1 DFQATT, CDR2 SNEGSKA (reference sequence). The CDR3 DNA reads TGCAGTGCTAGAATCCCGTCCGGGGGGCTGTTTTTT. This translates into CSARIPSGGLFF.

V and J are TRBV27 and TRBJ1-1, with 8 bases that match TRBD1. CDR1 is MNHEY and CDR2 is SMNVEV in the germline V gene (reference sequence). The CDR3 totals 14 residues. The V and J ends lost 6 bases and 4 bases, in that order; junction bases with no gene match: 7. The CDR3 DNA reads TGTGCCAGCAGCCCCGGACAGGGTTTCACTGAAGCTTTCTTT. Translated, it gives CASSPGQGFTEAFF.

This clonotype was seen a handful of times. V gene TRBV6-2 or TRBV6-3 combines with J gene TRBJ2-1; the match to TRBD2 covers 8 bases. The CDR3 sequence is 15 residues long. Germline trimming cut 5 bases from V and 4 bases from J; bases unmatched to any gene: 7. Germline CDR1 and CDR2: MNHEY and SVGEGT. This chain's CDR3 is CASSKRTSWYNEQFF. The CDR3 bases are TGTGCCAGCAGTAAGAGGACTAGCTGGTACAATGAGCAGTTCTTC.

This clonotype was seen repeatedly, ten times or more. This chain's CDR3 is CATSDHGQGTDTQYF. Written as DNA, the CDR3 is TGTGCCACCAGTGATCATGGACAGGGCACAGATACGCAGTATTTT. The chain couples TRBV24-1 to TRBJ2-3, with 7 bases fitting TRBD1. V was pared by 3 bases and J by 1 base, with 3 bases of the junction left unmatched. Germline CDR1 KGHDR, CDR2 SFDVKD. The CDR3 totals 15 residues.

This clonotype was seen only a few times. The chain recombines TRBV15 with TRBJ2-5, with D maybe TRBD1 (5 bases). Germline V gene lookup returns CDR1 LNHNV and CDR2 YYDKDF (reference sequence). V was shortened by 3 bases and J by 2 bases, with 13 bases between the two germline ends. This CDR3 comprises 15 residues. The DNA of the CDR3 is TGTGCCACCAGCAGGCTTGACAGCCTACAAGAGACCCAGTACTTC. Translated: CATSRLDSLQETQYF.

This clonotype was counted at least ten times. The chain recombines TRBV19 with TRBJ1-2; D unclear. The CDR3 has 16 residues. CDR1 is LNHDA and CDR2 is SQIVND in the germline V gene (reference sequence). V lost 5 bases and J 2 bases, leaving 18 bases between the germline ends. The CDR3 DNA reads TGTGCCAGTAGTCCATCGTTTGGAGCCCTAAACTATGGCTACACCTTC. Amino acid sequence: CASSPSFGALNYGYTF.